Following are 29 T cell receptor beta chains from one sample sequenced in a study of monozygotic twins with inflammatory bowel disease. No DNA is given; TCRdb re-called the 5' RACE reads and lists each CDR3 protein once. In total, the table holds some 440,000 distinct CDR3 sequences. Sequenced material: blood. These receptors came from a human donor with ulcerative colitis or Crohn's disease, or a healthy co-twin of an affected twin (not recorded which).

This chain connects TRBV20-1 to TRBJ2-3; there is no DNA to check the TCRdb D call of TRBD2. The germline V gene has CDR1 DFQATT and CDR2 SNEGSKA (reference sequence). This CDR3 spans 13 amino acids. This CDR3 is CSAVGKVGGTQYF.

V gene TRBV28 combines with J gene TRBJ2-7; with no DNA, the TCRdb D assignment of TRBD1 cannot be verified. CDR3 length equals 15 residues. CDR1 is MDHEN, CDR2 SYDVKM, per germline. CDR3 protein: CASTLPGQGSYEQYF.

This chain joins TRBV20-1 and TRBJ1-4; TCRdb's D gene call, TRBD1, goes unchecked for lack of DNA. CDR3 size: 17 residues. The V gene's germline CDR1 is DFQATT and CDR2 SNEGSKA (reference sequence). CDR3: CSARDPPGGQGYEKLFF.

The gene calls are TRBV7-2 and TRBJ2-3; TCRdb gives TRBD1 as the D gene, but with no DNA this cannot be confirmed. Germline CDR1 SGHTA, CDR2 FQGNSA. The CDR3 covers 12 residues. The CDR3 here is CASSPGTSTQYF.

The CDR3: CSGGTVDGYTF. The chain uses TRBV29-1 and TRBJ1-2; the TCRdb D gene call, TRBD1, has no DNA to confirm it. CDR1 and CDR2 from the germline V gene are SQVTM and ANQGSEA. The CDR3 extends over 11 amino acids.

V is TRBV19 and J is TRBJ1-5; absent DNA, TCRdb's TRBD1 call cannot be checked. The CDR3 loop spans 13 amino acids. From germline, CDR1 is LNHDA and CDR2 SQIVND (reference sequence). CDR3 loop: CASRDRDNQPQHF.

The chain links TRBV5-5 to TRBJ1-4; the TCRdb call, TRBD1, lacks DNA for checking. CDR3 length: 16 amino acids. Germline lookup yields CDR1 SGHKS and CDR2 YYEKEE (reference sequence). The CDR3 protein is CASRLEQGTNNEKLFF.

The V and J genes are TRBV20-1 and TRBJ1-4; the D gene TCRdb calls, TRBD1, cannot be checked with no DNA. CDR3 size: 15 residues. Germline CDR1 is DFQATT and CDR2 is SNEGSKA (reference sequence). CDR3 region: CSARDPYRQGEKLFF.

The rearrangement joins TRBV5-1 to TRBJ2-7; TCRdb's D gene call, TRBD1, goes unchecked for lack of DNA. In germline, CDR1 is SGHRS, CDR2 YFSETQ. The CDR3 has 14 residues. Here the CDR3 reads CASSIPDREYEQYF.

The rearrangement joins TRBV2 to TRBJ2-2. The CDR3 is 13 amino acids. CDR1 SNHLY and CDR2 FYNNEI come from the germline V gene. The CDR3 sequence: CASSEGVIGELFF.

This chain uses TRBV19 with TRBJ2-3; the D call of TRBD1 rests on TCRdb alone, since no DNA is present to check it. CDR1 is LNHDA, CDR2 SQIVND, per germline (reference sequence). The CDR3 spans 15 residues. Here the CDR3 reads CASSTGQIRTDTQYF.

The chain has TRBV5-4 and TRBJ2-3; TCRdb's D gene call, TRBD2, goes unchecked for lack of DNA. Germline V gene sequence: CDR1 SGHNT, CDR2 YYREEE (reference sequence). The CDR3 has 17 residues. CDR3 sequence: CASSPTSGGASTDTQYF.

This chain links TRBV7-9 with TRBJ2-1; checking the TCRdb D call of TRBD2 is not possible without DNA. This CDR3 is 13 amino acids long. Germline V CDR1 and CDR2: SEHNR, FQNEAQ (reference sequence). The CDR3 protein is CASRRTAGREQFF.

J is TRBJ1-5 and V is TRBV28. The CDR3 sequence is 14 residues long. CDR1 is MDHEN, CDR2 SYDVKM, per germline. The CDR3 sequence is CASSLGRLNQPQHF. The whole variable domain, filled in from reference TRBV28 and TRBJ1-5, reads DVKVTQSSRYLVKRTGEKVFLECVQDMDHENMFWYRQDPGLGLRLIYFSYDVKMKEKGDIPEGYSVSREKKERFSLILESASTNQTSMYLCASSLGRLNQPQHFGDGTRLSIL.

The J gene is TRBJ2-2, the V gene TRBV29-1; TCRdb designates TRBD2, a call that cannot be tested without DNA. Germline V gene lookup returns CDR1 SQVTM and CDR2 ANQGSEA. This CDR3 is built from 13 residues. The CDR3 sequence is CSVWRGNTGELFF.

This chain connects TRBV10-2 to TRBJ2-2. Germline V gene lookup returns CDR1 WSHSY and CDR2 SAAADI. This CDR3 comprises 13 residues. CDR3 region: CASSESTVGELFF.

The chain links TRBV5-1 to TRBJ1-1; the TRBD1 assignment by TCRdb is unverifiable without DNA. The CDR3 is made up of 16 amino acids. Germline CDR1 reads SGHRS; CDR2 reads YFSETQ. The chain's CDR3 is CASSAGTGASDTEAFF.

V and J are TRBV2 and TRBJ2-3. The CDR3 has 13 amino acids. The V gene's germline CDR1 is SNHLY and CDR2 FYNNEI. CDR3 sequence reads: CASSESVTDTQYF.

The V call is TRBV21-1, the J call TRBJ1-1; there is no DNA to check the TCRdb D call of TRBD1. TRBV21-1 is assigned pseudogene status. The CDR3 covers 17 residues. CDR3 protein: CASSTSGAGLPDTEAFF.

This chain links TRBV15 with TRBJ2-7; TCRdb's assignment of TRBD1 cannot be checked, as there is no DNA. The CDR3 covers 15 residues. CDR1 LNHNV and CDR2 YYDKDF come from the germline V gene (reference sequence). The CDR3 spells CATSREGDTVYEQYF.

J is TRBJ2-1 and V is TRBV4-1; TCRdb designates TRBD1, a call that cannot be tested without DNA. CDR1 and CDR2 (germline): MGHRA, YSYEKL. CDR3 length equals 15 residues. The CDR3 protein is CASSRDRGAYNEQFF.

The V gene is TRBV7-1, the J gene TRBJ1-3; with no DNA, the TCRdb D assignment of TRBD1 cannot be verified. TRBV7-1 belongs to the ORF category, with a function that is uncertain. CDR3 length: 15 amino acids. CDR3 residues: CASRTGALSGNTIYF.

The CDR3 sequence: CASSTLGGPQDTQYF. The gene calls are TRBV7-2 and TRBJ2-3; TCRdb selects TRBD1, and the lack of DNA leaves this call unchecked. This CDR3 has 15 amino acids. Germline V CDR1 and CDR2: SGHTA, FQGNSA.

V and J are TRBV29-1 and TRBJ2-7; without DNA, the TCRdb call of TRBD1 cannot be checked. The germline CDR1 and CDR2 sequences are SQVTM and ANQGSEA. CDR3 length: 13 amino acids. The CDR3 region is CSVALQGANEQYF.

This chain uses TRBV7-2 with TRBJ1-3. There are 16 residues in the CDR3. Germline CDR1 SGHTA, CDR2 FQGNSA. CDR3: CASSLDRPSSGNTIYF.

The chain couples TRBV2 to TRBJ2-7; the TRBD2 assignment by TCRdb is unverifiable without DNA. This CDR3 has 16 residues. Germline-derived CDR1 and CDR2 are SNHLY and FYNNEI. CDR3 amino acids: CASQTGGPSSSYEQYF.

The chain couples TRBV7-2 to TRBJ2-1; TCRdb designates TRBD1, a call that cannot be tested without DNA. Germline V CDR1 and CDR2: SGHTA, FQGNSA. The CDR3 is 12 residues long. The CDR3 loop is CASSFGTGEQFF.

This chain connects TRBV12-3 or TRBV12-4 to TRBJ1-5; TCRdb gives TRBD1 as the D gene, but with no DNA this cannot be confirmed. This CDR3 has 18 residues. The CDR3 spells CASSSPTGTVYSNQPQHF.

The V gene is TRBV5-1, the J gene TRBJ1-1. The CDR3 spans 15 residues. Germline V gene lookup returns CDR1 SGHRS and CDR2 YFSETQ. The chain's CDR3 is CASSLDEGQNTEAFF.